The source of this TCR beta chain is a study of blood T cell repertoires in COVID-19. In the study overall: Samples representing acute and convalescent COVID-19 were sourced from the United States, Italy and Spain. PBMCs, B-cell-depleted T cells, or T cells were the source of the cDNA or gDNA that made up the material.

How the authors handled the data: Nucleated cell number was recorded as an estimate derived from reference gene primer amplification. TCRdb's table, derived via immunoSEQ multiplex PCR, lists solely in-frame clones and lacks some. That table furnishes V, J and clone size, whereas the DNA furnished D and trimming. The sample shows approximately 150,000 clones, roughly 89% of them seen only once. The CDR3 runs 18 residues. Germline V gene data show CDR1 as MDHEN and CDR2 as SYDVKM. The V gene end was trimmed by 4 bases and the J gene end by 9 bases; junction bases not matched to a gene: 19. The sample consisted of peripheral blood. The source is a human donor in a cohort sampled during active COVID-19. The rearrangement links TRBV28 to TRBJ1-5, with TRBD1 identical over 9 bases. This chain's CDR3 is CASSSPRLVRTGAGPQHF. CDR3 DNA: TGTGCCAGCAGTTCCCCCCGCCTCGTCAGGACAGGGGCAGGGCCCCAGCATTTT.